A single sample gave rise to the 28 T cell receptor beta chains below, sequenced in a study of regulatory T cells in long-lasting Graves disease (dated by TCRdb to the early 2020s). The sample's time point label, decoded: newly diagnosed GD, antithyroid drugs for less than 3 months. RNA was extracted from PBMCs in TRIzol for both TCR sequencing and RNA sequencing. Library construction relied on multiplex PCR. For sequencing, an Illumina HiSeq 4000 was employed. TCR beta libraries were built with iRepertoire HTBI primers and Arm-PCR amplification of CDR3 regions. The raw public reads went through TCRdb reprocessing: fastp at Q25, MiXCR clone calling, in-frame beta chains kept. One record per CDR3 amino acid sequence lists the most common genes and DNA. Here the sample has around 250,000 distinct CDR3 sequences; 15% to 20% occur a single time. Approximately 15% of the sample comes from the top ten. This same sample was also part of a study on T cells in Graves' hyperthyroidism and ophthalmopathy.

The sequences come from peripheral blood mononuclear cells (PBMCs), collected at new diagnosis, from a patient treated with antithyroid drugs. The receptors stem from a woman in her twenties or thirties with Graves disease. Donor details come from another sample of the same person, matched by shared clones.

The CDR3 DNA follows: TGCGCCAGCAGCTTACTAGCGGGAGGGCCTTATGGGCAAGAGACCCAGTACTTC. It yields the protein CASSLLAGGPYGQETQYF. The gene calls are TRBV5-1 and TRBJ2-5; 13 positions agree with TRBD2. Germline-derived CDR1 and CDR2 are SGHRS and YFSETQ. CDR3 size: 18 residues. V was pared by 2 bases and J by 2 bases, with 9 bases of the junction left unmatched.

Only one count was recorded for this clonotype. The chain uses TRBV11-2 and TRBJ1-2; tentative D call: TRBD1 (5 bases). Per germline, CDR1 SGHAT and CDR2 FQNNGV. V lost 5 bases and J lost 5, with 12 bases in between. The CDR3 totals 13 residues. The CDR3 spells CASSPRVWYGYTF. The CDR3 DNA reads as TGTGCCAGCAGCCCCAGGGTTTGGTATGGCTACACCTTC.

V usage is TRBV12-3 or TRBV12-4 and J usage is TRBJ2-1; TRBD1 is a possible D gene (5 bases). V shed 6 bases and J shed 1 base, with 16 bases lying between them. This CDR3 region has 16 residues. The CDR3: CASSRTTDRSYNEQFF. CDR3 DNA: TGTGCCAGCAGCCGAACCACCGACAGATCCTACAATGAGCAGTTCTTC.

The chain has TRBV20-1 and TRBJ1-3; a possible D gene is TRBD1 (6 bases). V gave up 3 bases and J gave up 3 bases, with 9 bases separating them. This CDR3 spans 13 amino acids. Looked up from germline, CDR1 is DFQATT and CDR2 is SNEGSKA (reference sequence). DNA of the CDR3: TGCAGTGCTAGCCGGGACAATGGAAACACCATATATTTT. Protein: CSASRDNGNTIYF.

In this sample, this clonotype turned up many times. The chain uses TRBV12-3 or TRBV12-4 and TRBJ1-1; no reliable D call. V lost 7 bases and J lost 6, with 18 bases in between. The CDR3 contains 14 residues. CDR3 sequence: CASKKLKGSSEAFF. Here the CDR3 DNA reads TGTGCCAGCAAGAAGCTTAAAGGGTCTTCTGAAGCTTTCTTT.

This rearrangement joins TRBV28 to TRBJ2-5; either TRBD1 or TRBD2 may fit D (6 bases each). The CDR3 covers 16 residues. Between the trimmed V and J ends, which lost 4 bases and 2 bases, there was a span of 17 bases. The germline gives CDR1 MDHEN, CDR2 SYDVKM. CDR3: CASSSRPGAGQETQYF. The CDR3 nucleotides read TGTGCCAGCAGTTCTCGACCGGGGGCTGGGCAAGAGACCCAGTACTTC.

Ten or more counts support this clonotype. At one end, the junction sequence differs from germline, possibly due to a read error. For the CDR3, the DNA is TGTGCCAGCAGCCTGACAGGGACTGACACTGAAGCTTTCTTT. The encoded protein is CASSLTGTDTEAFF. The gene calls are TRBV5-1 and TRBJ1-1; TRBD1 matches at 7 bases. CDR3 length: 14 residues. CDR1 is SGHRS, CDR2 YFSETQ, per germline.

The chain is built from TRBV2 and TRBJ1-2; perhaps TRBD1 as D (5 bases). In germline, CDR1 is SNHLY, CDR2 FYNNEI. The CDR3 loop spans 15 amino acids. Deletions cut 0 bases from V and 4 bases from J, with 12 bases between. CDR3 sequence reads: CASSEALPGCYGYTF. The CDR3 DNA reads TGTGCCAGCAGTGAAGCGCTTCCAGGGTGCTATGGCTACACCTTC.

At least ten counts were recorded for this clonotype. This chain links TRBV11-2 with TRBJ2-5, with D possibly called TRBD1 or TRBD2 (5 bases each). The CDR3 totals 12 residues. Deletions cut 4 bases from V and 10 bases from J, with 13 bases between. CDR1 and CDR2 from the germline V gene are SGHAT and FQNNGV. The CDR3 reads CASSSTRDDQYF. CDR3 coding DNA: TGTGCCAGCAGCTCCACCCGGGACGACCAGTACTTC.

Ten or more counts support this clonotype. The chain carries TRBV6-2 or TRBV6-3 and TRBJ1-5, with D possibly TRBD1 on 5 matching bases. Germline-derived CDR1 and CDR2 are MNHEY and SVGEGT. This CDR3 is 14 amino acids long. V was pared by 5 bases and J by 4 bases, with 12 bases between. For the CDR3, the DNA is TGTGCCAGCAGTGTCCCCAAGGGGAATCAGCCCCAGCATTTT. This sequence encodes CASSVPKGNQPQHF.

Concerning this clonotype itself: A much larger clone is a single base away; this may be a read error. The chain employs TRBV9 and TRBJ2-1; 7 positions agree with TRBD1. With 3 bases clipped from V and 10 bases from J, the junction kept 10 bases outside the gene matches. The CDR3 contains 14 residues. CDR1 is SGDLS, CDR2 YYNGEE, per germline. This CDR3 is CASSGRDSTYEQFF. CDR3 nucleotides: TGTGCCAGCAGCGGCCGGGACAGCACCTACGAGCAGTTCTTC. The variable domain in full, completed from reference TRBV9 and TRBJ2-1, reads DSGVTQTPKHLITATGQRVTLRCSPRSGDLSVYWYQQSLDQGLQFLIQYYNGEERAKGNILERFSAQQFPDLHSELNLSSLELGDSALYFCASSGRDSTYEQFFGPGTRLTVL.

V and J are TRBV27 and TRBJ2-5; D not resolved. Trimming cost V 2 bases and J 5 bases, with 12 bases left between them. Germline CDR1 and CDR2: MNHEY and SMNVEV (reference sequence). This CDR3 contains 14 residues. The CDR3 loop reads CASSLTVGRETQYF. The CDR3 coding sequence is TGTGCCAGCAGTTTAACGGTGGGCCGGGAGACCCAGTACTTC.

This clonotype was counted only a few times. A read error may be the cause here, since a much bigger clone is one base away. The CDR3 loop is CASTESGGASGYTF. CDR3 coding DNA: TGTGCCAGCACTGAGTCAGGGGGCGCTTCTGGCTACACCTTC. V is TRBV6-1 and J is TRBJ1-2; 8 bases line up with TRBD1. The CDR3 has 14 amino acids. Trimming took 7 bases from V and 7 from J; bases not matched to a gene: 11. Germline lookup yields CDR1 MNHNS and CDR2 SASEGT.

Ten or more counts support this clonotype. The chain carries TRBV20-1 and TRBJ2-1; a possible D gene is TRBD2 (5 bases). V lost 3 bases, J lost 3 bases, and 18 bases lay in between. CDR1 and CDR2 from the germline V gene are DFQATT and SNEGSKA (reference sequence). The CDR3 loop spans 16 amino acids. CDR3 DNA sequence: TGCAGTGCTAGGTCTCAACGTCACGGGGACTACAATGAGCAGTTCTTC. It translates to CSARSQRHGDYNEQFF.

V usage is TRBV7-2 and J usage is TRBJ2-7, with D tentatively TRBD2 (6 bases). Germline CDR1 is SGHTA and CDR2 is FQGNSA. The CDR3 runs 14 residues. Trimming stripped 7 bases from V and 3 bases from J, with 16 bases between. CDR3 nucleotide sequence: TGTGCCAGCACTCCGGCGGGAATTGTCTACGAGCAGTACTTC. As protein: CASTPAGIVYEQYF.

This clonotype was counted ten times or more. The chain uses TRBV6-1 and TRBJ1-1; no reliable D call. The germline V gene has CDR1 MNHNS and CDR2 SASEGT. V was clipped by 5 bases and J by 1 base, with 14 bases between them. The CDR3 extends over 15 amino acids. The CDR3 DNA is TGTGCCAGCAGTCCGGACGGGAGGCCGAACACTGAAGCTTTCTTT. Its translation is CASSPDGRPNTEAFF.

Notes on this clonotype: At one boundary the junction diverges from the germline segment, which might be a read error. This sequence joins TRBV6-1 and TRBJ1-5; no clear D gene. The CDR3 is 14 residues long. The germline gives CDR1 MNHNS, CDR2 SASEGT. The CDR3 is CAGSRTEINQPQHF. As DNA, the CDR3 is TGTGCCGGCAGCAGGACGGAAATCAATCAGCCCCAGCATTTT.

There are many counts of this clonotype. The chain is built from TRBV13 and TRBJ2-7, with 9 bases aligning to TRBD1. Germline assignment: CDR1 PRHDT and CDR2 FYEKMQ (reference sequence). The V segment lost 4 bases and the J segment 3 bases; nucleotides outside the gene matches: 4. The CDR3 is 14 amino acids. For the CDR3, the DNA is TGTGCCAGCAGCTGGGGACAGGGTAGCTACGAGCAGTACTTC. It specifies CASSWGQGSYEQYF.

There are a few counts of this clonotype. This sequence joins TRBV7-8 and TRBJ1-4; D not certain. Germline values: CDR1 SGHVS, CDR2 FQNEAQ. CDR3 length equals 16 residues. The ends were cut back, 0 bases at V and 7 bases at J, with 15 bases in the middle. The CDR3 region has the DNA TGTGCCAGCAGCTTAGCCGCCCCCACTACGGGTGAAAAACTGTTTTTT. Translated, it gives CASSLAAPTTGEKLFF.

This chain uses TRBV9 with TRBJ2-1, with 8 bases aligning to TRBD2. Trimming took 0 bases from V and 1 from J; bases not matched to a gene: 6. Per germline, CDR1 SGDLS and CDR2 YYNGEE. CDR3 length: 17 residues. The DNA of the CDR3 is TGTGCCAGCAGCGTAGTCGGGGGGGCCGGATCCTACAATGAGCAGTTCTTC. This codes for CASSVVGGAGSYNEQFF.

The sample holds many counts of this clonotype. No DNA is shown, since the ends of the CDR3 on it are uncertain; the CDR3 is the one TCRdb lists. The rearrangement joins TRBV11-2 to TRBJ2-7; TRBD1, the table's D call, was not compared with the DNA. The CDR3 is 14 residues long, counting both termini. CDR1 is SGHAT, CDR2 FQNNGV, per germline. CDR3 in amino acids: CASSWARGSYEQCF.

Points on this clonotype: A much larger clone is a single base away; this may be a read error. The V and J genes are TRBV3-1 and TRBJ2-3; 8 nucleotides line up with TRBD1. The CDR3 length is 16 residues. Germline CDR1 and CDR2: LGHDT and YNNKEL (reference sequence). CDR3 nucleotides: TGTGCCAGCAGCCAATCCGGACAGGGCTTAGCAGATACGCAGTGTTTT. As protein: CASSQSGQGLADTQCF.

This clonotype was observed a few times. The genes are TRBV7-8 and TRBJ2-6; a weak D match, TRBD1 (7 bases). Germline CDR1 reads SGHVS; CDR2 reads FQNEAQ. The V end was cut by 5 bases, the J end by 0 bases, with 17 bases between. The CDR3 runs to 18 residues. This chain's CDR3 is CASSRRDSSISGANVLTF. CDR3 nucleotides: TGTGCCAGCAGCCGGAGGGACAGCTCCATCTCTGGGGCCAACGTCCTGACTTTC.

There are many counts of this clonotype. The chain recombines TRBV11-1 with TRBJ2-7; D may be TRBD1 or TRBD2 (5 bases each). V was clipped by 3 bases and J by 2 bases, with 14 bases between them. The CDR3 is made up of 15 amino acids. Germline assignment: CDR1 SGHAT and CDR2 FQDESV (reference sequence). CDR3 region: CASSLLRGQTYEQYF. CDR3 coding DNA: TGTGCCAGCAGCTTGCTTCGGGGCCAGACCTACGAGCAGTACTTC.

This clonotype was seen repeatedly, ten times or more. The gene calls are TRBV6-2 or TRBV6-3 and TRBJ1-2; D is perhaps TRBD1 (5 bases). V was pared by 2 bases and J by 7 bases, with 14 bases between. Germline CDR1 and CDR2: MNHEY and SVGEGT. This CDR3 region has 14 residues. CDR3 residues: CASSYDRDEVGYTF. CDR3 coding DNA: TGTGCCAGCAGTTACGACAGAGACGAGGTTGGCTACACCTTC.

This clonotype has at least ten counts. The DNA for the CDR3 is TGCAGCGTTGACGGGGGAGGAAACACCATATATTTT. Its protein product is CSVDGGGNTIYF. The chain couples TRBV29-1 to TRBJ1-3; the D gene is possibly TRBD1 (5 bases). Per the germline V gene, CDR1 is SQVTM and CDR2 is ANQGSEA. CDR3 length: 12 amino acids. The V gene lost 3 bases and the J gene lost 4 bases, with 7 bases spanning the gap.

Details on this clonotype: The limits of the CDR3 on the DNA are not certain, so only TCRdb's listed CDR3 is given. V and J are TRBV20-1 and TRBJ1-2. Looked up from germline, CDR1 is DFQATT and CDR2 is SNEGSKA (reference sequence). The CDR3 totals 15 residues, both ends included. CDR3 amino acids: CSARTPNPLGYGCTF.

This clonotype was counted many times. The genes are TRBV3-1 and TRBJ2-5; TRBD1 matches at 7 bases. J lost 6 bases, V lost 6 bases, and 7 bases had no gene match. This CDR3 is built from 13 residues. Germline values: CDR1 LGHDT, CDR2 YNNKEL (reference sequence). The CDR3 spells CASRLDRVKTQYF. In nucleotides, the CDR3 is TGTGCCAGCAGATTAGACAGGGTAAAGACCCAGTACTTC.